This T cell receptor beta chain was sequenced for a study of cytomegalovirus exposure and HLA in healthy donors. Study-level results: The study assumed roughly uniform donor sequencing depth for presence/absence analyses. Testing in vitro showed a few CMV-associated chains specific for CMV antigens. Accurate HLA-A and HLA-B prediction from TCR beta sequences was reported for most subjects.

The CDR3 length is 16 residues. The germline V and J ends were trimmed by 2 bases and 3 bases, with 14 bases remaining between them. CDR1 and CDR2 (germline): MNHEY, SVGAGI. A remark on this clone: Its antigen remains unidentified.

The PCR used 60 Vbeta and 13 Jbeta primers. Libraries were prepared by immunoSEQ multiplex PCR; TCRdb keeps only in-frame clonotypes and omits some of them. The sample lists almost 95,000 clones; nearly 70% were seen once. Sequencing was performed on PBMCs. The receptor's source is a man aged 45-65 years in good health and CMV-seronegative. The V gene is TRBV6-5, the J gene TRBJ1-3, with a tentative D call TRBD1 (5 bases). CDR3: CASSYTRRGFGNTIYF. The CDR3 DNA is TGTGCCAGCAGTTACACGAGAAGGGGCTTTGGAAACACCATATATTTT.